This TCR beta chain stems from a study of control samples from healthy donors and cancer patients. Sequencing was performed with immunoSEQ multiplex PCR; in TCRdb, only in-frame clones are kept and a portion is missing. The sample comprises some 30,000 clones, nearly 90% of which are singletons, and approximately 3.9% rests with the top ten. The germline gives CDR1 SGHAT, CDR2 FQNNGV. The CDR3 totals 11 residues. Trimming stripped 1 base from V and 6 bases from J, with 4 bases between. The sample comprised formalin-fixed, paraffin-embedded tissue. This chain joins TRBV11-2 and TRBJ2-7; D ambiguous. This TCR was recovered from a female donor with melanoma. The CDR3 reads CASSLGLEQYF. CDR3 DNA sequence: TGTGCCAGCAGCTTAGGGCTCGAGCAGTACTTC.